The present T cell receptor (beta chain) was sequenced within a study of blood T cell repertoires in COVID-19. About the research overall: The United States, Italy and Spain provided the acute and convalescent COVID-19 samples.

Authors' methods: Reference gene primers were amplified, and this amplification served to estimate nucleated cell counts. Clones were sequenced by immunoSEQ multiplex PCR, and TCRdb holds only the in-frame ones, with some missing. V and J calls and clone size are given by that table; D and trimming were obtained from the DNA. This table holds approximately 260,000 clones, roughly 89% found once. CDR3 length: 14 amino acids. V was pared by 5 bases and J by 5 bases, with 15 bases between. CDR1 and CDR2 (germline): SGHTA, FQGTGA. The receptor comes from a woman aged 60-70 years with COVID-19, enrolled during active disease. The specimen sequenced was peripheral blood. The chain combines TRBV7-3 with TRBJ1-2; perhaps TRBD1 as D (6 bases). CDR3 coding DNA: TGTGCCAGCAGCCCCGGTACCAGGGGTTATGGCTACACCTTC. Translation gives CASSPGTRGYGYTF.